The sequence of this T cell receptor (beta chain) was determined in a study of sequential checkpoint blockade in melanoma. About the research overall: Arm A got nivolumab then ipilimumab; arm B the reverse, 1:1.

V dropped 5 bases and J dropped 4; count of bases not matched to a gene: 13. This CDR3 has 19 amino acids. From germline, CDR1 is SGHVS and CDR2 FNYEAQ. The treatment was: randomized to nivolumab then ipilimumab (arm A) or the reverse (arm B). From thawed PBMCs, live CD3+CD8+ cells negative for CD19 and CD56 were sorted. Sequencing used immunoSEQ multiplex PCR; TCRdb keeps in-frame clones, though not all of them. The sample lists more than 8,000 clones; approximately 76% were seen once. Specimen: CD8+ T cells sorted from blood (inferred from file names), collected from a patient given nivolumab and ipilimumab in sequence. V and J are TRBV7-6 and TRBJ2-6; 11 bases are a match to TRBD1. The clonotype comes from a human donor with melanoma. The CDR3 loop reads CASSTRGQGGARGANVLTF. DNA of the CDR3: TGTGCCAGCAGCACCCGGGGACAGGGGGGGGCTCGAGGGGCCAACGTCCTGACTTTC.